The sequence of this T cell receptor (beta chain) was determined in a study of cytomegalovirus exposure and HLA in healthy donors. The CDR3 runs 13 residues. Germline assignment: CDR1 ENHRY and CDR2 SYGVKD. V shed 7 bases and J 6 bases; nucleotides not matched to a gene: 7. This PCR relied on a set of 60 Vbeta primers and 13 Jbeta primers. The protocol was immunoSEQ multiplex PCR, while the TCRdb copy is restricted to in-frame clones and leaves out a portion. The repertoire holds 150,000 to 200,000 clones, with about 81% as singletons. This clone was counted between two and nine times. Material: PBMCs. The TCR sequence derives from a man between 18 and 29 years old in good health and CMV-seronegative. This chain links TRBV10-3 with TRBJ1-1, with 8 bases lining up with TRBD1. CDR3 residues: CAITGQGTAEAFF. The CDR3 DNA follows: TGTGCCATCACAGGACAGGGAACCGCTGAAGCTTTCTTT.